Listed below are T cell receptor beta chains from one sample, sequenced in a study of CXCR3-negative and CXCR3-positive naive CD8 T cells. With the 5' RACE reads reprocessed, TCRdb shows one record per CDR3 protein and no DNA. The repertoire shows about 130,000 distinct CDR3 sequences; the top ten hold 0.45% to 0.55%. Source material: naive CXCR3- CD8+ T cells from blood. The receptors were gathered from a human donor in good health. Some clones in this sample may be carry-over from other donors' samples. CDR3s include the opening cysteine and the closing phenylalanine or tryptophan. The order of the fields is CDR3 protein, V gene, J gene.

CDR3 protein: CSVDPGTSGTYEQYF; V gene: TRBV29-1; J gene: TRBJ2-7
CDR3 protein: CTAPLSSPETQYF; V gene: TRBV29-1; J gene: TRBJ2-5
CDR3 protein: CASGAGLFNEQFF; V gene: TRBV6-1; J gene: TRBJ2-1
CDR3 protein: CASSQVLSSGNQPQHF; V gene: TRBV4-1; J gene: TRBJ1-5
CDR3 protein: CASKKDLTYTGELFF; V gene: TRBV6-5; J gene: TRBJ2-2
CDR3 protein: CASSQEQFLGEYEQYF; V gene: TRBV4-2; J gene: TRBJ2-7
CDR3 protein: CASSASGRSGEQYF; V gene: TRBV28; J gene: TRBJ2-7
CDR3 protein: CASSPAYGERFF; V gene: TRBV11-2; J gene: TRBJ2-1
CDR3 protein: CASSWGGGEAFF; V gene: TRBV5-1; J gene: TRBJ1-1
CDR3 protein: CASSPTGAGNYGYTF; V gene: TRBV7-9; J gene: TRBJ1-2
CDR3 protein: CSARRTGHSGANVLTF; V gene: TRBV20-1; J gene: TRBJ2-6
CDR3 protein: CASSLAGSVPNYGYTF; V gene: TRBV12-3/TRBV12-4; J gene: TRBJ1-2
CDR3 protein: CASSYRGQLTGANVLTF; V gene: TRBV7-8; J gene: TRBJ2-6
CDR3 protein: CASSPTAGGKSGELFF; V gene: TRBV7-9; J gene: TRBJ2-2
CDR3 protein: CATSPSGVNEQFF; V gene: TRBV19; J gene: TRBJ2-1
CDR3 protein: CSVEEGQGGFEKLFF; V gene: TRBV29-1; J gene: TRBJ1-4
CDR3 protein: CASSLNRGRPELFF; V gene: TRBV7-6; J gene: TRBJ1-4
CDR3 protein: CASSLTPEVGNTEAFF; V gene: TRBV28; J gene: TRBJ1-1
CDR3 protein: CAISEVMGRPGHSQTETQYF; V gene: TRBV10-3; J gene: TRBJ2-5
CDR3 protein: CASSQGLLQAHNEQFF; V gene: TRBV5-1; J gene: TRBJ2-1
CDR3 protein: CASSSNPGTIERADTQYF; V gene: TRBV7-9; J gene: TRBJ2-3
CDR3 protein: CASSYGQTGDVYGYTF; V gene: TRBV6-5; J gene: TRBJ1-2
CDR3 protein: CASSRTGVEGQYF; V gene: TRBV7-8; J gene: TRBJ2-5
CDR3 protein: CASSPLAGGPADTQYF; V gene: TRBV28; J gene: TRBJ2-3
CDR3 protein: CASSQNTGELFF; V gene: TRBV4-1; J gene: TRBJ2-2
CDR3 protein: CASSTGLAGTGELFF; V gene: TRBV11-1; J gene: TRBJ2-2
CDR3 protein: CASSLGRVAEAFF; V gene: TRBV27; J gene: TRBJ1-1
CDR3 protein: CASSISQRAQWNYGYTF; V gene: TRBV19; J gene: TRBJ1-2